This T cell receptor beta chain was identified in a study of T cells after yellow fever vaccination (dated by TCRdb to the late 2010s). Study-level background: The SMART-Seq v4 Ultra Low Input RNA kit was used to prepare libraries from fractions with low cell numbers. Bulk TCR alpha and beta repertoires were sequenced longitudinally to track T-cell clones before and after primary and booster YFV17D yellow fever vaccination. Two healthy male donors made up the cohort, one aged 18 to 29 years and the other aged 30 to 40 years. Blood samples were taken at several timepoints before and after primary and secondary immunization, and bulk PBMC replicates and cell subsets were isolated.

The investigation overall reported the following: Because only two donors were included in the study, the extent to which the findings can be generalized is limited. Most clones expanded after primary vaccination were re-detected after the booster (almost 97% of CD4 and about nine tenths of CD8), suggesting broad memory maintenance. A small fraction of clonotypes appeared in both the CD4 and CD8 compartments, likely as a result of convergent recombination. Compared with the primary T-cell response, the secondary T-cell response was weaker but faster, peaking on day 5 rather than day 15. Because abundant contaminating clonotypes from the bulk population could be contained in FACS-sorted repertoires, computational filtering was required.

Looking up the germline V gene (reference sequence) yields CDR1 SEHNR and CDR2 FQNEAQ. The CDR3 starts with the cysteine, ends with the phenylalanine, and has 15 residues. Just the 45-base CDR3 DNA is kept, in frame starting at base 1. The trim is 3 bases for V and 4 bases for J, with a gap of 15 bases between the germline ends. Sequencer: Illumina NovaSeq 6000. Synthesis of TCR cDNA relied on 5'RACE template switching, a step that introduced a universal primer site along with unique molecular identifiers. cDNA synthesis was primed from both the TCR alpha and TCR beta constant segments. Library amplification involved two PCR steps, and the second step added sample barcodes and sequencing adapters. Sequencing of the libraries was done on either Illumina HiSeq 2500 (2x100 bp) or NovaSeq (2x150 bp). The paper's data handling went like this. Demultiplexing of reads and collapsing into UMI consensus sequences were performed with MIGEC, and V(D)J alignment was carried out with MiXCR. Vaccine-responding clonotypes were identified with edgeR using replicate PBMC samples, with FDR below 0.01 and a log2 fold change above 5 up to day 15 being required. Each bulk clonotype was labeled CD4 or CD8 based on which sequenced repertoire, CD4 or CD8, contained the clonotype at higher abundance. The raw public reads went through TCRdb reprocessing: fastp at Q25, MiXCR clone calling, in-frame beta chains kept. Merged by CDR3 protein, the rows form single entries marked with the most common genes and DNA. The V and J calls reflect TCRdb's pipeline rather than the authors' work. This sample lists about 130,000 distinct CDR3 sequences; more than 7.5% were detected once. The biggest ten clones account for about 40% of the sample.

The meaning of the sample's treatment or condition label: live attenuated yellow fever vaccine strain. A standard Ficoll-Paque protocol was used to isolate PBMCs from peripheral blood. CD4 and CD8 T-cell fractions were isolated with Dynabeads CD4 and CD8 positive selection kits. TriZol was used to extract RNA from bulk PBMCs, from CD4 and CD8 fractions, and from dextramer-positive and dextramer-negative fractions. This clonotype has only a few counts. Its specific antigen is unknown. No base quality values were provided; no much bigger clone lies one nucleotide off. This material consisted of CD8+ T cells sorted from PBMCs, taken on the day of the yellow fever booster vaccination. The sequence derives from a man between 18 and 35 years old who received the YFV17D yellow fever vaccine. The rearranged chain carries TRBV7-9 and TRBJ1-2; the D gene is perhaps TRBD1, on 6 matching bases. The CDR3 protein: CASSFAGDGRYGYTF. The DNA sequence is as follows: TGTGCCAGCAGCTTCGCAGGGGACGGTCGCTATGGCTACACCTTC.